A single TCR beta chain is shown here with its context. Its antigen remains unknown. The data originate from a study of early T cells in non-severe SARS-CoV-2 infection. Across the whole study: It was bulk RNA from unsorted whole blood that was sequenced, and the chains were unpaired. The study's findings and limits: Matching results from VDJdb favored anti-spike CD8 responses, leaving private and CD4 specificities undetected.

This CDR3 spans 13 amino acids. Germline CDR1 reads LNHDA; CDR2 reads SQIVND (reference sequence). V lost 3 bases and J 3 bases, leaving 8 bases between the germline ends. Tagging with unique molecular identifiers was applied to individual cDNA molecules. TCRdb passed the 5' RACE reads through MiXCR, listing each CDR3 protein once. The sample has over 85,000 distinct CDR3 sequences; approximately 16% are singletons. This TCR derives from an adult who was a healthcare worker with PCR-confirmed SARS-CoV-2 infection or an uninfected control (not recorded which). The chain couples TRBV19 to TRBJ1-2; unclear D gene. Material for sequencing was whole blood. The CDR3 DNA is TGTGCCAGTAGTATTACTGTCGACTATGGCTACACCTTC. Encoded protein: CASSITVDYGYTF.